Listed here are 32 T cell receptor beta chains from one sample, sequenced in a study of blood T cell repertoires in COVID-19. The repertoire was sequenced with immunoSEQ multiplex PCR; TCRdb's copy has only in-frame clones and lacks some. This sample has 70,000 or so clones; about 89% occur once, and the top ten carry under 6.5%. The sample comprised peripheral blood. The receptors shown here come from a man between 50 and 59 years old with active COVID-19.

The chain employs TRBV19 and TRBJ1-5; D remains unclear. V was trimmed by 7 bases and J by 2 bases, leaving 15 bases between them. The CDR3 totals 15 residues. CDR1 and CDR2 (germline): LNHDA, SQIVND (reference sequence). As DNA, the CDR3 is TGTGCCAGTAATGCACAGACCGGGGGCAATCAGCCCCAGCATTTT. It translates to CASNAQTGGNQPQHF.

The chain links TRBV11-2 to TRBJ2-7; 8 nucleotides line up with TRBD1. The CDR3 is 14 residues long. CDR1 and CDR2 from the germline V gene are SGHAT and FQNNGV. Trimming at V came to 0 bases and at J to 2 bases, leaving 0 bases not matched to a gene. CDR3 sequence (DNA): TGTGCCAGCAGCTTAGAACAGGGGGCCTACGAGCAGTACTTC. Translation: CASSLEQGAYEQYF. Drawing the rest from reference TRBV11-2 and TRBJ2-7, the complete variable domain is EAGVAQSPRYKIIEKRQSVAFWCNPISGHATLYWYQQILGQGPKLLIQFQNNGVVDDSQLPKDRFSAERLKGVDSTLKIQPAKLEDSAVYLCASSLEQGAYEQYFGPGTRLTVT.

CDR3 DNA: TGTGCCAGCAGCTTAGTCAGTTTTACTTTCAGGGGTAATACTGAAGCTTTCTTT. It translates to CASSLVSFTFRGNTEAFF. The V call is TRBV7-8, the J call TRBJ1-1, with a weak D call TRBD1 (6 bases). Germline loops: CDR1 SGHVS, CDR2 FQNEAQ. Trimming pared 1 base from V and 5 bases from J, leaving 23 bases between. The CDR3 runs to 18 residues.

The chain combines TRBV5-4 with TRBJ1-3; no clear D gene. The germline V gene has CDR1 SGHNT and CDR2 YYREEE (reference sequence). Trimming removed 0 bases from V and 0 bases from J, with 7 bases in between. The CDR3 covers 15 residues. This CDR3 reads CASSLGHSSGNTIYF. CDR3 nucleotides: TGTGCCAGCAGCTTGGGTCATAGCTCTGGAAACACCATATATTTT.

V and J are TRBV18 and TRBJ2-5; TRBD2 aligns across 11 bases. The length of the CDR3 is 15 residues. Germline values: CDR1 KGHSH, CDR2 LQKENI. Trimming took 2 bases from V and 2 from J; bases not matched to a gene: 1. The CDR3 DNA reads as TGTGCCAGCTCACCAGGGACTAGCGGTCAAGAGACCCAGTACTTC. Its protein is CASSPGTSGQETQYF.

CDR3 amino acids: CASALQGLAVPGAYEQYF. In DNA, the CDR3 is TGTGCCAGCGCCCTACAAGGACTAGCGGTTCCCGGGGCCTACGAGCAGTACTTC. This chain links TRBV28 with TRBJ2-7; 10 nucleotides agree with TRBD2. After removal of 8 bases from V and 2 bases from J, the junction contained 18 bases not matched to a gene. This CDR3 has 18 amino acids. CDR1 MDHEN and CDR2 SYDVKM come from the germline V gene.

The J gene is TRBJ2-3, the V gene TRBV3-1 (or the pseudogene TRBV3-2); D remains unclear. Germline CDR1 reads LGHDT; CDR2 reads YNNKEL (reference sequence). This CDR3 is 10 amino acids long. V was clipped by 1 base and J by 14 bases, with 7 bases between them. For the CDR3, the DNA is TGTGCCAGCAGCCAAGGGCGGAGGTATTTT. Translating gives CASSQGRRYF.

The genes are TRBV29-1 and TRBJ2-1; perhaps TRBD2 as D (5 bases). The germline V gene encodes CDR1 SQVTM and CDR2 ANQGSEA. Trimming cost V 4 bases and J 10 bases, with 11 bases left between them. CDR3 length: 11 amino acids. The CDR3 nucleotides read TGCAGCGTTGGAGTGACTACCGAGCAGTTCTTC. Its translation: CSVGVTTEQFF.

This clone has only one observation. The chain is built from TRBV19 and TRBJ2-3; 10 bases fit TRBD2. J lost 1 base, V lost 3 bases, and 4 bases had no gene match. The CDR3 covers 16 residues. Germline V lookup: CDR1 LNHDA, CDR2 SQIVND (reference sequence). The CDR3 region is CASSMGLAWGTDTQYF. In DNA form, the CDR3 reads TGTGCCAGTAGTATGGGACTAGCGTGGGGCACAGATACGCAGTATTTT.

This clone was seen a handful of times. This chain joins TRBV18 and TRBJ1-5, with TRBD1 matching 9 bases. The length of the CDR3 is 15 residues. V lost 4 bases to trimming and J lost 7 bases; unmatched junction nucleotides: 8. Germline assignment: CDR1 KGHSH and CDR2 LQKENI. CDR3 protein: CASSLAGTGRQPQHF. The CDR3 DNA is TGTGCCAGCTCACTCGCCGGGACAGGGAGACAGCCCCAGCATTTT.

In nucleotides, the CDR3 is TGTGCCAGCAGTTACACCGGGACTGCTACCGGGGAGCTGTTTTTT. This gives the protein CASSYTGTATGELFF. The chain employs TRBV6-6 and TRBJ2-2, with a weak D call TRBD2 (6 bases). V was trimmed by 2 bases and J by 5 bases, leaving 12 bases between them. CDR1 is MNHNY, CDR2 SVGAGI, per germline (reference sequence). This CDR3 region has 15 residues.

This chain links TRBV27 with TRBJ2-1, with D perhaps matching TRBD2 (7 bases). Germline CDR1 reads MNHEY; CDR2 reads SMNVEV (reference sequence). The CDR3 runs to 16 residues. The germline V and J ends were trimmed by 3 bases and 9 bases, with 21 bases remaining between them. Here the CDR3 reads CASSLAWRGGKGEQFF. CDR3 in DNA: TGTGCCAGCAGTTTGGCGTGGAGGGGGGGAAAGGGTGAGCAGTTCTTC.

Remarks on this clone: The same CDR3 is also encoded by other DNA sequences in this sample. The V and J genes are TRBV18 and TRBJ1-5, with TRBD1 matching over 8 bases. Germline V gives CDR1 KGHSH, CDR2 LQKENI. V shed 2 bases and J 4 bases; nucleotides not matched to a gene: 4. The CDR3 has 15 residues. The CDR3 coding sequence is TGTGCCAGCTCACCAGGTCAGGGGGCTAATCAGCCCCAGCATTTT. Translated, it gives CASSPGQGANQPQHF.

The genes are TRBV27 and TRBJ2-1; 7 bases map to TRBD2. This CDR3 has 16 residues. CDR1 and CDR2 (germline): MNHEY, SMNVEV (reference sequence). Trimming at V came to 1 base and at J to 6 bases, leaving 9 bases not matched to a gene. For the CDR3, the DNA is TGTGCCAGCAGTTTATTGGGGCTAGCGGACATCAATGAGCAGTTCTTC. It codes for CASSLLGLADINEQFF.

V is TRBV29-1 and J is TRBJ2-1; 7 bases fit TRBD2. The CDR3 runs 12 residues. V was pared by 0 bases and J by 10 bases, with 3 bases of the junction left unmatched. Germline loops: CDR1 SQVTM, CDR2 ANQGSEA. This chain's CDR3 is CSVEELAQEQFF. CDR3 sequence (DNA): TGCAGCGTTGAAGAACTAGCGCAAGAGCAGTTCTTC.

The chain has TRBV24-1 and TRBJ2-5; D is undetermined. The ends were cut back, 3 bases at V and 7 bases at J, with 11 bases in the middle. The CDR3 is 13 amino acids. Germline values: CDR1 KGHDR, CDR2 SFDVKD. CDR3 region: CATSDEVIGTQYF. Written as DNA, the CDR3 is TGTGCCACCAGTGATGAGGTAATTGGGACCCAGTACTTC.

J is TRBJ2-3 and V is TRBV7-9; the match to TRBD2 covers 7 bases. Trimming removed 1 base from V and 1 base from J; junction bases left unmatched: 5. The CDR3 consists of 16 residues. Germline V gene lookup returns CDR1 SEHNR and CDR2 FQNEAQ (reference sequence). The CDR3 coding sequence is TGTGCCAGCAGCTTAGGTTCTAGCGGAGGCACAGATACGCAGTATTTT. It translates to CASSLGSSGGTDTQYF.

The chain joins TRBV6-5 to TRBJ2-7, with D possibly matching TRBD1 (6 bases). The germline V gene has CDR1 MNHEY and CDR2 SVGAGI. Trimming removed 6 bases at V and 3 bases at J, with 18 bases between. This CDR3 region has 15 residues. This CDR3 reads CASRSSGTPYYEQYF. For the CDR3, the DNA is TGTGCCAGCAGAAGCTCCGGGACACCTTACTACGAGCAGTACTTC.

The chain carries TRBV5-4 and TRBJ2-7; D uncertain. This CDR3 region has 14 residues. CDR1 and CDR2 (germline): SGHNT, YYREEE (reference sequence). V was trimmed by 0 bases and J by 2 bases, leaving 9 bases between them. The CDR3 coding sequence is TGTGCCAGCAGCTTGGACTATTCAACCTACGAGCAGTACTTC. Its protein product is CASSLDYSTYEQYF. Variable domain in full (rest from reference TRBV5-4 and TRBJ2-7): ETGVTQSPTHLIKTRGQQVTLRCSSQSGHNTVSWYQQALGQGPQFIFQYYREEENGRGNFPPRFSGLQFPNYSSELNVNALELDDSALYLCASSLDYSTYEQYFGPGTRLTVT.

The gene calls are TRBV12-3 or TRBV12-4 and TRBJ2-7; D unresolved. The CDR3 consists of 13 residues. The V end was cut by 3 bases, the J end by 2 bases, with 8 bases between. The CDR3: CASSLELTYEQYF. The CDR3 nucleotides are TGTGCCAGCAGTTTGGAACTAACCTACGAGCAGTACTTC.

The chain recombines TRBV19 with TRBJ1-1; D is uncertain. The CDR3 has 15 residues. The germline V gene encodes CDR1 LNHDA and CDR2 SQIVND (reference sequence). Between the trimmed V and J ends, which lost 5 bases and 10 bases, there was a span of 23 bases. The CDR3 DNA reads as TGTGCCAGTAGTTGGGAGGGTCTATCAGGCGTCGCAGCTTTCTTT. It encodes CASSWEGLSGVAAFF.

In the case of this clone: The sample carries other DNA sequences with the same CDR3. V is TRBV18 and J is TRBJ2-3, with D possibly being TRBD1 (6 bases). Germline V gene sequence: CDR1 KGHSH, CDR2 LQKENI. The CDR3 consists of 14 residues. Trimming stripped 3 bases from V and 0 bases from J, with 7 bases between. Here the CDR3 reads CASSPTGSTDTQYF. The CDR3 DNA sequence: TGTGCCAGCTCACCTACAGGGAGCACAGATACGCAGTATTTT. Full variable domain (outside the CDR3, taken from reference TRBV18 and TRBJ2-3): NAGVMQNPRHLVRRRGQEARLRCSPMKGHSHVYWYRQLPEEGLKFMVYLQKENIIDESGMPKERFSAEFPKEGPSILRIQQVVRGDSAAYFCASSPTGSTDTQYFGPGTRLTVL.

A single count supports this clone. The chain carries TRBV4-1 and TRBJ1-5; D is unresolved. Trimming shortened V by 0 bases and J by 0 bases, and 15 bases separated the two germline ends. This CDR3 region has 18 residues. Germline CDR1 is MGHRA and CDR2 is YSYEKL. CDR3 DNA sequence: TGCGCCAGCAGCCAAGAAGAGGGCAGACATCTTAGCAATCAGCCCCAGCATTTT. It specifies CASSQEEGRHLSNQPQHF.

This chain links TRBV11-1 with TRBJ2-2; the D is unclear. The germline gives CDR1 SGHAT, CDR2 FQDESV (reference sequence). The germline V and J ends were trimmed by 2 bases and 1 base, with 5 bases remaining between them. The CDR3 spans 14 residues. The CDR3 DNA sequence: TGTGCCAGCAGCTTATTCAGGAACACCGGGGAGCTGTTTTTT. Translated, it gives CASSLFRNTGELFF.

This clone was found once. The V gene is TRBV20-1, the J gene TRBJ2-1; D gene ambiguous. This CDR3 region has 15 residues. The V gene's germline CDR1 is DFQATT and CDR2 SNEGSKA (reference sequence). The germline V and J ends were trimmed by 3 bases and 2 bases, with 14 bases remaining between them. The CDR3 DNA is TGCAGTGCTAGTTTGTCCAGGTCCCCCTACAATGAGCAGTTCTTC. Protein: CSASLSRSPYNEQFF.

The CDR3 region is CASSVDTGFGNEQFF. The DNA for the CDR3 is TGTGCCAGCAGCGTTGATACAGGGTTTGGGAATGAGCAGTTCTTC. The chain combines TRBV7-6 with TRBJ2-1, with D perhaps matching TRBD1 (6 bases). The V gene lost 5 bases and the J gene lost 7 bases, with 18 bases spanning the gap. This CDR3 is 15 amino acids long. Germline V gives CDR1 SGHVS, CDR2 FNYEAQ.

This clone was recorded once. V is TRBV6-5 and J is TRBJ1-3; D remains unclear. Germline CDR1 MNHEY, CDR2 SVGAGI. The V end lost 2 bases, the J end lost 1 base, and 12 bases lay between the germline ends. The CDR3 extends over 16 amino acids. In nucleotides, the CDR3 is TGTGCCAGCAGTTACGACGGGAAGATGTCTGGAAACACCATATATTTT. Encoded protein: CASSYDGKMSGNTIYF.

V is TRBV24-1 and J is TRBJ1-2, with D maybe TRBD1 (6 bases). The V end was cut by 5 bases, the J end by 7 bases, with 16 bases between. The germline V gene has CDR1 KGHDR and CDR2 SFDVKD. CDR3 length: 14 amino acids. CDR3 in amino acids: CATSGQGSVSGYTF. As DNA, the CDR3 is TGTGCCACCAGTGGGCAGGGGAGTGTTAGTGGCTACACCTTC.

This rearrangement joins TRBV20-1 to TRBJ2-5; 7 nucleotides line up with TRBD2. V shed 3 bases, J shed 1 base, and the junction held 5 bases outside the gene matches. The CDR3 contains 14 residues. In germline, CDR1 is DFQATT, CDR2 SNEGSKA (reference sequence). CDR3 in amino acids: CSASMASGQETQYF. The CDR3 coding sequence is TGCAGTGCTAGTATGGCTAGCGGCCAAGAGACCCAGTACTTC.

The chain uses TRBV7-9 and TRBJ2-1, with 11 bases identical to TRBD2. Germline assignment: CDR1 SEHNR and CDR2 FQNEAQ (reference sequence). Trimming cost V 1 base and J 8 bases; bases outside gene matches: 4. The CDR3 spans 15 residues. The CDR3 sequence: CASSLVAGGKYEQFF. Written as DNA, the CDR3 is TGTGCCAGCAGCTTAGTAGCGGGAGGGAAGTATGAGCAGTTCTTC.

The CDR3 bases are TGTGCCAGCAGCTCACTATCACGACATGGCTACACCTTC. The encoded protein is CASSSLSRHGYTF. This chain connects TRBV11-3 to TRBJ1-2; D call uncertain. Germline CDR1 and CDR2: SGHNT and YENEEA. Trimming took 4 bases from V and 6 from J, leaving 12 bases between them. The CDR3 has 13 residues.

The chain carries TRBV10-2 and TRBJ2-2; 12 bases agree with TRBD2. CDR1 is WSHSY and CDR2 is SAAADI in the germline V gene. CDR3 size: 17 residues. J lost 5 bases, V lost 3 bases, and 7 bases had no gene match. CDR3 bases: TGCGCCAGCAGTGATGCTAGCGGGAGGGCCAGGACCGGGGAGCTGTTTTTT. The encoded protein is CASSDASGRARTGELFF.